Listed here are 19 T cell receptor beta chains from one sample, sequenced in a study of shared clonotypes between healthy human individuals (dated by TCRdb to the early 2020s). Library method: the immunoSEQ multiplex PCR assay. TCRdb took over this immuneACCESS table, retaining in-frame rearrangements with V and J assigned. Such tables are incomplete; in checked studies, under half of the missing clones stem from an unresolved V gene, and the remainder is unexplained. The sample yields about 600,000 clones; just over 75% were counted once. The ten top clones hold around 12% of the sample. Source material: PBMCs. These receptors all come from a woman aged 40 to 50 in good health. Some clones in this sample may be carry-over from other donors' samples.

This clone occurred a few times. The gene calls are TRBV6-1 and TRBJ1-6, with 9 bases lining up with TRBD1. The CDR3 extends over 15 amino acids. The junction had 6 bases not matched to a gene; V was cut back by 4 bases and J by 8 bases. Per germline, CDR1 MNHNS and CDR2 SASEGT. The CDR3 spells CASSVSNRGHSPLHF. CDR3 in DNA: TGTGCCAGCAGTGTCTCTAACAGGGGGCATTCACCCCTCCACTTT.

The chain is built from TRBV28 and TRBJ2-1; 11 nucleotides align to TRBD2. V lost 6 bases to trimming and J lost 5 bases; unmatched junction nucleotides: 9. CDR3 size: 16 residues. Germline V gives CDR1 MDHEN, CDR2 SYDVKM. The CDR3 region has the DNA TGTGCCAGCAGGATAGCGGGAGGGCCGTTCGACAATGAGCAGTTCTTC. Its translation: CASRIAGGPFDNEQFF.

In regard to this clone: At one boundary the junction diverges from the germline segment, which might be a read error. The chain employs TRBV4-3 and TRBJ2-1; TRBD2 agrees at 9 bases. CDR1 is LGHNA, CDR2 YSLEER, per germline. The CDR3 consists of 18 residues. In DNA form, the CDR3 reads TGCGCCAGCAGCCAAGATCAGGTGCGCGGGAGGGCCTACTATGAGCAGTTCTTC. Translation gives CASSQDQVRGRAYYEQFF.

The chain employs TRBV5-1 and TRBJ1-2, with D perhaps matching TRBD1 (6 bases). This CDR3 spans 13 amino acids. V was cut by 4 bases and J by 8 bases, with 15 bases left in between. Per germline, CDR1 SGHRS and CDR2 YFSETQ. Written as DNA, the CDR3 is TGCGCCAGCAGCCGGGAAAACAGGGAAGGCTACACCTTC. Protein product: CASSRENREGYTF.

This chain uses TRBV14 with TRBJ2-7, with TRBD1 as a possible D gene (6 bases). CDR1 and CDR2 from the germline V gene are SGHDN and FVKESK. Trimming pared 1 base from V and 3 bases from J, leaving 13 bases between. The CDR3 consists of 15 residues. CDR3 sequence (DNA): TGTGCCAGCAGCCAAGGTGTACAGGGCGGCTACGAGCAGTACTTC. Amino acid sequence: CASSQGVQGGYEQYF.

The gene calls are TRBV28 and TRBJ2-1; no definite D call. This CDR3 region has 12 residues. Germline CDR1 MDHEN, CDR2 SYDVKM. Trimming shortened V by 2 bases and J by 15 bases, and 14 bases separated the two germline ends. CDR3 nucleotide sequence: TGTGCCAGCAGTTTAACGCCAAAGCGCCCGTTCTTC. This translates into CASSLTPKRPFF.

The chain recombines TRBV15 with TRBJ2-3, with D unresolved. The V and J ends lost 0 bases and 1 base respectively, with 8 bases between them. CDR3 length: 15 amino acids. The V gene's germline CDR1 is LNHNV and CDR2 YYDKDF (reference sequence). CDR3 DNA sequence: TGTGCCACCAGCAGAGATCGTGAGCGCACAGATACGCAGTATTTT. Translated, it gives CATSRDRERTDTQYF.

The chain carries TRBV10-3 and TRBJ2-7; unclear D gene. Germline CDR1 ENHRY, CDR2 SYGVKD. Trimming took 3 bases from V and 7 from J, leaving 13 bases between them. The CDR3 contains 13 residues. The CDR3 bases are TGTGCCATCAGTGAATACGGCGTTGATGAGCAGTACTTC. Translation: CAISEYGVDEQYF.

The V gene is TRBV7-6, the J gene TRBJ2-1; 9 bases are a match to TRBD2. V shed 2 bases, J shed 6 bases, and the junction held 8 bases outside the gene matches. The length of the CDR3 is 16 residues. Germline CDR1 is SGHVS and CDR2 is FNYEAQ. This CDR3 is CASSLPPSGTGNEQFF. The CDR3 DNA sequence: TGTGCCAGCAGCTTACCTCCTAGCGGGACCGGCAATGAGCAGTTCTTC. The entire variable domain, with the rest obtained from reference TRBV7-6 and TRBJ2-1, is as follows: GAGVSQSPRYKVTKRGQDVALRCDPISGHVSLYWYRQALGQGPEFLTYFNYEAQQDKSGLPNDRFSAERPEGSISTLTIQRTEQRDSAMYRCASSLPPSGTGNEQFFGPGTRLTVL.

The rearrangement joins TRBV29-1 to TRBJ1-1; no reliable D call. The V gene lost 0 bases and the J gene lost 6 bases, with 5 bases spanning the gap. Germline V gene lookup returns CDR1 SQVTM and CDR2 ANQGSEA. This CDR3 is built from 11 residues. This CDR3 reads CSVEEGPEAFF. The CDR3 DNA reads TGCAGCGTTGAAGAGGGCCCTGAAGCTTTCTTT.

The chain links TRBV6-1 to TRBJ1-4; D unclear. Trimming removed 8 bases at V and 0 bases at J, with 7 bases between. The CDR3 extends over 13 amino acids. Germline loops: CDR1 MNHNS, CDR2 SASEGT. The CDR3, as DNA: TGTGCCAGCGGGCGGGCAACTAATGAAAAACTGTTTTTT. This gives the protein CASGRATNEKLFF.

This clone was seen only once. The chain uses TRBV7-2 and TRBJ2-7; TRBD1 is a possible D gene (5 bases). Germline CDR1 and CDR2: SGHTA and FQGNSA. Trimming cost V 2 bases and J 4 bases, with 9 bases left between them. The CDR3 sequence is 13 residues long. The CDR3 sequence: CASSLNRGYEQYF. CDR3 in DNA: TGTGCCAGCAGCTTAAATAGGGGTTACGAGCAGTACTTC. The full variable domain, completed using reference TRBV7-2 and TRBJ2-7, is GAGVSQSPSNKVTEKGKDVELRCDPISGHTALYWYRQSLGQGLEFLIYFQGNSAPDKSGLPSDRFSAERTGGSVSTLTIQRTQQEDSAVYLCASSLNRGYEQYFGPGTRLTVT.

The V call is TRBV7-2, the J call TRBJ1-4; the match to TRBD1 covers 10 bases. The CDR3 consists of 15 residues. V lost 4 bases, J lost 8 bases, and 7 bases stayed unmatched. Per germline, CDR1 SGHTA and CDR2 FQGNSA. The CDR3 nucleotides read TGTGCCAGCAGCTCTAGACAGGGGGCTCAGGAAAAACTGTTTTTT. This gives the protein CASSSRQGAQEKLFF. The full variable domain, rest sourced from reference TRBV7-2 and TRBJ1-4, is GAGVSQSPSNKVTEKGKDVELRCDPISGHTALYWYRQSLGQGLEFLIYFQGNSAPDKSGLPSDRFSAERTGGSVSTLTIQRTQQEDSAVYLCASSSRQGAQEKLFFGSGTQLSVL.

The chain joins TRBV28 to TRBJ1-2; unclear D gene. Germline-derived CDR1 and CDR2 are MDHEN and SYDVKM. The CDR3 is 16 residues long. V gave up 3 bases and J gave up 4 bases, with 18 bases separating them. CDR3 protein: CASSFDHLLEIYGYTF. CDR3 bases: TGTGCCAGCAGTTTCGATCACCTACTGGAAATCTATGGCTACACCTTC.

The chain employs TRBV13 and TRBJ2-2; D is uncertain. The length of the CDR3 is 16 residues. Germline CDR1 is PRHDT and CDR2 is FYEKMQ (reference sequence). Trimming left V 1 base short and J 8 bases short, with 17 bases between. Written as DNA, the CDR3 is TGTGCCAGCAGCTTAGAGCCAGGACCGTCAGAGGGGGAGCTGTTTTTT. Its protein product is CASSLEPGPSEGELFF. Full variable domain (outside the CDR3, taken from reference TRBV13 and TRBJ2-2): AAGVIQSPRHLIKEKRETATLKCYPIPRHDTVYWYQQGPGQDPQFLISFYEKMQSDKGSIPDRFSAQQFSDYHSELNMSSLELGDSALYFCASSLEPGPSEGELFFGEGSRLTVL.

This clone was counted a few times. This may be a read error: a much more frequent sequence differs by one nucleotide. This sample includes further DNA sequences coding for the same CDR3. This rearrangement joins TRBV29-1 to TRBJ1-1, with TRBD1 identical over 9 bases. Germline lookup yields CDR1 SQVTM and CDR2 ANQGSEA. The CDR3 is 13 amino acids. V was clipped by 7 bases and J by 0 bases; unmatched bases: 3. The CDR3 reads CSAGQGMNTEAFF. The CDR3 region has the DNA TGCAGCGCGGGACAGGGAATGAACACTGAAGCTTTCTTT.

The J gene is TRBJ1-2, the V gene TRBV5-1, with 8 nucleotides matching TRBD1. CDR1 SGHRS and CDR2 YFSETQ come from the germline V gene. The CDR3 is made up of 13 amino acids. J gave up 3 bases and V 7 bases, and 5 bases lay outside the gene matches. In nucleotides, the CDR3 is TGCGCCAGCGCTCAGGGGGCCGACTATGGCTACACCTTC. Protein product: CASAQGADYGYTF.

This chain connects TRBV6-1 to TRBJ2-3; D gene unclear. The V and J ends lost 4 bases and 7 bases respectively, with 12 bases between them. Looked up from germline, CDR1 is MNHNS and CDR2 is SASEGT. The CDR3 contains 13 residues. CDR3 DNA sequence: TGTGCCAGCAGTGGGGATGCACAGAATACGCAGTATTTT. Amino acid sequence: CASSGDAQNTQYF.

About this clone: This CDR3 is also generated by other DNA sequences in the sample. This sequence joins TRBV6-5 and TRBJ2-7; TRBD1 matches 7 bases. The CDR3 loop spans 14 amino acids. Trimming cost V 6 bases and J 4 bases; bases outside gene matches: 9. The germline CDR1 and CDR2 sequences are MNHEY and SVGAGI. The CDR3 DNA sequence: TGTGCCAGCAGCAGGCTCAGGGGGTCGTACGAGCAGTACTTC. Translation: CASSRLRGSYEQYF.